This entry features one T cell receptor beta chain sequence. Time point noted: after dendritic cell vaccination, including at tumor progression/relapse. These data come from a study of glioma-infiltrating T cells after dendritic cell vaccination. CDR1 KGHSH and CDR2 LQKENI come from the germline V gene. The CDR3 runs to 14 residues. The J segment lost 5 bases and the V segment lost 6 bases, leaving 9 bases of the junction unmatched. The table came from immunoSEQ multiplex PCR; TCRdb's copy has only in-frame clones and leaves some out. Among 70,000 to 95,000 clones, more than 75% were seen once, and the ten largest hold around 2%.

The clonotype originates from a human donor with glioblastoma. The V and J genes are TRBV18 and TRBJ1-1; 7 bases fit TRBD1. The specimen comprised blood, sampled after dendritic cell vaccination. This CDR3 reads CASSRQGIKTEAFF. DNA of the CDR3: TGTGCCAGCTCCCGACAGGGAATAAAGACTGAAGCTTTCTTT. Filled out from reference TRBV18 and TRBJ1-1, the complete variable domain reads NAGVMQNPRHLVRRRGQEARLRCSPMKGHSHVYWYRQLPEEGLKFMVYLQKENIIDESGMPKERFSAEFPKEGPSILRIQQVVRGDSAAYFCASSRQGIKTEAFFGQGTRLTVV.